This TCR beta chain derives from a study of T cell repertoires in cytomegalovirus infection. Study-wide context: Indications of both CMV infection and matching HLA type were provided by public TCR beta signatures.

This CDR3 region has 15 residues. CDR1 is MNHEY and CDR2 is SVGEGT in the germline V gene. Trimming cost V 5 bases and J 7 bases; bases outside gene matches: 7. MiXCR, run by TCRdb on the reads, gives a single entry per CDR3 protein. Of around 130,000 distinct CDR3 sequences listed, roughly a quarter are singletons. General study results and limits: The cumulative frequency of public TCR beta families identified carriers of CMV plus the relevant HLA. Clonotypes of TCR beta that were HLA-C-restricted and CMV-specific dominated the ex vivo response.

With regard to this clonotype: Its specificity is not known.

The receptor comes from a human donor in good health (CMV status not recorded). Some clones in this sample may be carry-over from other donors' samples. The rearrangement links TRBV6-2 or TRBV6-3 to TRBJ2-1; 11 bases fit TRBD2. The sample consisted of PBMCs, sequenced either directly or after in vitro stimulation (not recorded which). CDR3 in DNA: TGTGCCAGCAGTGTTCGACTAGCGGGGTATAATGAGCAGTTCTTC. Translating it yields CASSVRLAGYNEQFF.